The 27 T cell receptor beta chains given below trace back to one sample, sequenced in a study of human T cells and chemical hapten exposure. This sample's time point: pre-sensitization, week 0. Treatment in this sample: therapeutic diphenylcyclopropenone sensitization with weekly scalp DPC. MiXCR, run by TCRdb on the RACE reads, gives a single entry per CDR3 protein. The repertoire consists of fewer than 300,000 distinct CDR3 sequences, with approximately 8.6% occurring once and the leading ten covering 2.3%. The source was whole blood, collected in connection with sensitization to the hapten diphenylcyclopropenone (DPC). These receptors originate from a woman aged 35 to 49 with alopecia areata. Some clones in this sample may be carry-over from other donors' samples.

This clonotype has only a few counts. The chain uses TRBV24-1 and TRBJ1-5, with no clear D. The germline CDR1 and CDR2 sequences are KGHDR and SFDVKD. The CDR3 runs 13 residues. V was shortened by 3 bases and J by 3 bases, with 5 bases between the two germline ends. The CDR3 DNA sequence: TGTGCCACCAGTGATAGGGTCAATCAGCCCCAGCATTTT. It is translated as CATSDRVNQPQHF.

The rearrangement uses TRBV12-3 or TRBV12-4 and TRBJ2-7, with D possibly being TRBD2 (7 bases). This CDR3 region has 17 residues. Trimming shortened V by 5 bases and J by 2 bases, and 22 bases separated the two germline ends. CDR3 amino acids: CASSPTGGGIRPYEQYF. DNA of the CDR3: TGTGCCAGCAGTCCGACGGGGGGCGGGATTAGGCCCTACGAGCAGTACTTC.

This clonotype came up many times. This chain connects TRBV28 to TRBJ1-2; D remains unclear. Trimming shortened V by 8 bases and J by 2 bases, and 18 bases separated the two germline ends. Germline CDR1 is MDHEN and CDR2 is SYDVKM. The CDR3 is made up of 15 amino acids. In DNA form, the CDR3 reads TGTGCCAGCGCCAGGTCTCCATCGCTCAACTATGGCTACACCTTC. Its protein is CASARSPSLNYGYTF.

This clonotype was observed a handful of times. The chain has TRBV28 and TRBJ2-3; 14 nucleotides line up with TRBD2. The trim removed 7 bases at V and 6 bases at J, leaving 9 bases unmatched. CDR3 length: 16 residues. From germline, CDR1 is MDHEN and CDR2 SYDVKM. The CDR3 sequence is CASTETSGRALDTQYF. Here the CDR3 DNA reads TGTGCCAGCACCGAGACTAGCGGGAGGGCCTTGGATACGCAGTATTTT.

In this sample, this clonotype turned up many times. This chain uses TRBV28 with TRBJ1-3; D is unclear. CDR3 length equals 14 residues. The germline CDR1 and CDR2 sequences are MDHEN and SYDVKM. The germline V and J ends were trimmed by 7 bases and 4 bases, with 14 bases remaining between them. CDR3 sequence: CASIPAAWGNTIYF. For the CDR3, the DNA is TGTGCCAGCATCCCGGCCGCTTGGGGAAACACCATATATTTT.

This chain links TRBV3-1 with TRBJ2-3; 7 nucleotides line up with TRBD1. Unmatched junction bases numbered 5, after V lost 2 bases and J lost 3 bases. This CDR3 contains 15 residues. Germline V CDR1 and CDR2: LGHDT, YNNKEL (reference sequence). CDR3 sequence (DNA): TGTGCCAGCAGCCAATATGCAGGGGGAACAGATACGCAGTATTTT. Its translation is CASSQYAGGTDTQYF.

The chain couples TRBV30 to TRBJ1-1, with D perhaps TRBD1 (5 bases). Germline CDR1 and CDR2: GTSNPN and SVGIG (reference sequence). The V end was cut by 0 bases, the J end by 4 bases, with 12 bases between. This CDR3 is built from 14 residues. The CDR3 reads CAWSVRQGGTEAFF. The DNA for the CDR3 is TGTGCCTGGAGTGTACGGCAGGGAGGCACTGAAGCTTTCTTT. Based on the CDR3 plus reference TRBV30 and TRBJ1-1, the full variable domain is SQTIHQWPATLVQPVGSPLSLECTVEGTSNPNLYWYRQAAGRGLQLLFYSVGIGQISSEVPQNLSASRPQDRQFILSSKKLLLSDSGFYLCAWSVRQGGTEAFFGQGTRLTVV.

This chain connects TRBV6-2 or TRBV6-3 to TRBJ2-3; possibly TRBD1 or TRBD2 for D (5 bases each). This CDR3 has 14 amino acids. Germline V gene data show CDR1 as MNHEY and CDR2 as SVGEGT. The ends were cut back, 0 bases at V and 9 bases at J, with 13 bases in the middle. CDR3 in DNA: TGTGCCAGCAGTTACTCGATTGGGGGACCAACGCAGTATTTT. This codes for CASSYSIGGPTQYF.

This sequence joins TRBV27 and TRBJ1-6, with 8 bases fitting TRBD1. Losses at the gene ends were 6 bases for V and 3 bases for J; bases not matched to a gene: 7. CDR1 is MNHEY, CDR2 SMNVEV, per germline (reference sequence). The CDR3 length is 16 residues. The CDR3 spells CASSLTGGIYNSPLHF. The CDR3 DNA is TGTGCCAGCAGCCTTACAGGGGGGATCTATAATTCACCCCTCCACTTT.

The sample holds many counts of this clonotype. The chain is built from TRBV6-2 or TRBV6-3 and TRBJ2-7, with no clear D. The V and J ends lost 4 bases and 1 base respectively, with 11 bases between them. The CDR3 consists of 14 residues. CDR1 MNHEY and CDR2 SVGEGT come from the germline V gene. The CDR3 loop reads CASSFLTGSYEQYF. The CDR3 region has the DNA TGTGCCAGCAGTTTCCTTACGGGTTCCTACGAGCAGTACTTC.

This clonotype has a handful of counts. The chain is built from TRBV7-2 and TRBJ2-3; D is undetermined. The CDR3 loop spans 14 amino acids. With 5 bases removed from V and 5 bases from J, the gap between germline ends came to 14 bases. Germline-derived CDR1 and CDR2 are SGHTA and FQGNSA. The DNA for the CDR3 is TGTGCCAGCAGCCTCAGGCAGAGCCGAGATACGCAGTATTTT. Its protein product is CASSLRQSRDTQYF.

This clonotype was detected a few times. V usage is TRBV12-3 or TRBV12-4 and J usage is TRBJ2-6, with 7 bases that match TRBD2. Trimming at V came to 5 bases and at J to 9 bases, leaving 13 bases not matched to a gene. The CDR3 spans 16 residues. In DNA, the CDR3 is TGTGCCAGCAGTCCTGAGGGACTATCCCCCGTCAACGTCCTGACTTTC. Amino acids: CASSPEGLSPVNVLTF.

Ten or more counts support this clonotype. The V and J genes are TRBV9 and TRBJ2-1, with 12 bases matching TRBD2. CDR1 is SGDLS and CDR2 is YYNGEE in the germline V gene. V was clipped by 4 bases and J by 6 bases; unmatched bases: 5. The CDR3 loop spans 15 amino acids. The CDR3 coding sequence is TGTGCCAGCAGCTCCCGACTAGCGGGAGTCAATGAGCAGTTCTTC. Protein: CASSSRLAGVNEQFF. The variable domain in full, completed from reference TRBV9 and TRBJ2-1, reads DSGVTQTPKHLITATGQRVTLRCSPRSGDLSVYWYQQSLDQGLQFLIQYYNGEERAKGNILERFSAQQFPDLHSELNLSSLELGDSALYFCASSSRLAGVNEQFFGPGTRLTVL.

In this sample, this clonotype turned up a few times. J is TRBJ1-1 and V is TRBV6-2 or TRBV6-3; TRBD1 matches 7 bases. This CDR3 is built from 17 residues. Germline V CDR1 and CDR2: MNHEY, SVGEGT. Trimming cost V 0 bases and J 4 bases; bases outside gene matches: 11. CDR3 residues: CASSYSPTSPGGTEAFF. CDR3 nucleotide sequence: TGTGCCAGCAGTTACTCACCCACGAGCCCAGGGGGCACTGAAGCTTTCTTT.

This clonotype was seen a few times. The chain carries TRBV20-1 and TRBJ2-1; 13 positions match TRBD2. This CDR3 is 16 amino acids long. The germline V gene encodes CDR1 DFQATT and CDR2 SNEGSKA (reference sequence). V gave up 3 bases and J gave up 3 bases; unmatched junction bases: 5. The CDR3 loop reads CSASSGTSGIYNEQFF. The CDR3 DNA sequence: TGCAGTGCTAGTTCCGGGACTAGCGGGATCTACAATGAGCAGTTCTTC.

The chain has TRBV6-2 or TRBV6-3 and TRBJ2-1; D remains unclear. The V gene lost 11 bases and the J gene lost 8 bases, with 10 bases spanning the gap. The CDR3 sequence is 10 residues long. The germline gives CDR1 MNHEY, CDR2 SVGEGT. Here the CDR3 reads CAVGWDEQFF. CDR3 in DNA: TGTGCCGTAGGCTGGGATGAGCAGTTCTTC.

The rearrangement joins TRBV12-3 or TRBV12-4 to TRBJ1-5; D possibly corresponds to TRBD1 (5 bases). With 6 bases removed from V and 3 bases from J, the gap between germline ends came to 15 bases. This CDR3 is 15 amino acids long. This CDR3 is CASSPTGATNQPQHF. CDR3 DNA sequence: TGTGCCAGCAGCCCCACCGGGGCCACCAATCAGCCCCAGCATTTT.

This clonotype was counted at least ten times. This chain joins TRBV12-3 or TRBV12-4 and TRBJ1-2; D unresolved. V was pared by 1 base and J by 10 bases, with 10 bases between. This CDR3 region has 12 residues. The CDR3 DNA reads as TGTGCCAGCAGTTTAGGACAAGGCCACTACACCTTC. Translation: CASSLGQGHYTF.

V and J are TRBV5-6 and TRBJ2-6; 9 nucleotides agree with TRBD1. CDR3 length: 19 residues. V was clipped by 0 bases and J by 1 base; unmatched bases: 8. Germline assignment: CDR1 SGHDT and CDR2 YYEEEE. CDR3: CASSLAPGQGLSGANVLTF. DNA of the CDR3: TGTGCCAGCAGCTTGGCCCCGGGACAGGGTTTGTCTGGGGCCAACGTCCTGACTTTC.

This clonotype was seen a handful of times. The chain recombines TRBV18 with TRBJ2-5; tentative D call: TRBD2 (5 bases). CDR3 length equals 14 residues. CDR1 KGHSH and CDR2 LQKENI come from the germline V gene. Trimming stripped 0 bases from V and 2 bases from J, with 7 bases between. CDR3 coding DNA: TGTGCCAGCTCACCACCGACGGGGCAAGAGACCCAGTACTTC. Encoded protein: CASSPPTGQETQYF.

In this sample, this clonotype turned up a few times. The chain links TRBV19 to TRBJ1-4; D is uncertain. Trimming pared 5 bases from V and 7 bases from J, leaving 17 bases between. The CDR3 runs 15 residues. Per the germline V gene, CDR1 is LNHDA and CDR2 is SQIVND (reference sequence). CDR3 nucleotide sequence: TGTGCCAGTAGTTCGATGACCGCGAAAGTTGAAAAACTGTTTTTT. Its protein is CASSSMTAKVEKLFF. Supplemented by reference TRBV19 and TRBJ1-4, the full variable domain reads DGGITQSPKYLFRKEGQNVTLSCEQNLNHDAMYWYRQDPGQGLRLIYYSQIVNDFQKGDIAEGYSVSREKKESFPLTVTSAQKNPTAFYLCASSSMTAKVEKLFFGSGTQLSVL.

This chain joins TRBV6-1 and TRBJ1-1; D is undetermined. Germline assignment: CDR1 MNHNS and CDR2 SASEGT. V lost 5 bases, J lost 4 bases, and 17 bases lay in between. This CDR3 is 15 amino acids long. CDR3 nucleotide sequence: TGTGCCAGCAGTTCTCATACCCTCTCCCGCACTGAAGCTTTCTTT. It specifies CASSSHTLSRTEAFF.

The sample holds a few counts of this clonotype. The chain recombines TRBV13 with TRBJ2-2; D remains unclear. The CDR3 runs 15 residues. V gave up 3 bases and J gave up 0 bases, with 8 bases separating them. Germline V CDR1 and CDR2: PRHDT, FYEKMQ (reference sequence). CDR3: CASSFVGPNTGELFF. The CDR3 DNA sequence: TGTGCCAGCAGCTTCGTTGGGCCGAACACCGGGGAGCTGTTTTTT.

This clonotype was counted between two and nine times. The chain couples TRBV10-3 to TRBJ1-1; the D gene is possibly TRBD1 (6 bases). Germline loops: CDR1 ENHRY, CDR2 SYGVKD. This CDR3 spans 14 amino acids. Deletions cut 6 bases from V and 4 bases from J, with 15 bases between. CDR3 DNA: TGTGCCATCAGGGACACAGGGAAAGGCACTGAAGCTTTCTTT. Protein product: CAIRDTGKGTEAFF.

The rearrangement joins TRBV29-1 to TRBJ2-5, with TRBD1 identical over 9 bases. The CDR3 loop spans 14 amino acids. Trimming removed 6 bases from V and 5 bases from J; junction bases left unmatched: 10. Germline CDR1 SQVTM, CDR2 ANQGSEA. CDR3: CSVFTGTGLETQYF. CDR3 nucleotides: TGCAGCGTATTCACCGGGACAGGGTTGGAGACCCAGTACTTC.

This chain links TRBV29-1 with TRBJ1-1; a possible D gene is TRBD1 (6 bases). Per germline, CDR1 SQVTM and CDR2 ANQGSEA. This CDR3 has 14 residues. V dropped 4 bases and J dropped 4 bases, with 16 bases sitting between them. Written as DNA, the CDR3 is TGCAGCGTTGTACAGGGTCCCGAGGGCACTGAAGCTTTCTTT. Its protein product is CSVVQGPEGTEAFF.

This clonotype was seen only a few times. The rearrangement joins TRBV29-1 to TRBJ2-1; maybe TRBD1 (7 bases). In germline, CDR1 is SQVTM, CDR2 ANQGSEA. The CDR3 extends over 15 amino acids. Trimming took off 2 bases at V and 4 bases at J, with 15 bases between the two ends. CDR3 residues: CSVERGDRGYNEQFF. The CDR3 DNA follows: TGCAGCGTTGAAAGGGGGGACAGAGGATACAATGAGCAGTTCTTC.